One TCR beta chain is described in this entry. Germline CDR1 and CDR2: KGHSH and LQKENI. This CDR3 contains 14 residues. V was clipped by 0 bases and J by 5 bases, with 8 bases between them. The data were obtained in a study of blood T cell repertoires in COVID-19. Methods used by the authors: For nucleated cells, counts were estimated from reference gene primer amplification. Data came from immunoSEQ multiplex PCR; TCRdb stores just in-frame clones and leaves some out. V and J calls and clone size are as listed in that table; D and trimming were resolved from the DNA. The data show fewer than 250,000 clones, 70% to 90% seen once.

This sequence originates from a man in his forties or fifties with acute or convalescent COVID-19. Sequenced sample: peripheral blood. The rearrangement links TRBV18 to TRBJ1-5, with unresolved D. CDR3 in DNA: TGTGCCAGCTCACCACCCGGGGATGATCAGCCCCAGCATTTT. Translation gives CASSPPGDDQPQHF. Looking up the rest from reference TRBV18 and TRBJ1-5 gives the full variable domain: NAGVMQNPRHLVRRRGQEARLRCSPMKGHSHVYWYRQLPEEGLKFMVYLQKENIIDESGMPKERFSAEFPKEGPSILRIQQVVRGDSAAYFCASSPPGDDQPQHFGDGTRLSIL.